This T cell receptor (beta chain) comes out of a study of beta chain features in type 1 diabetes. Whole-study results and caveats: Moderate yet significant TCRB CDR3 shortening was seen in Type 1 diabetes patients in all four CD4+ subsets. Researchers could not determine here whether HLA type influences TCRB rearrangement. The similarity of naive, central memory and Treg TCRB repertoires appeared greater among patients than among healthy donors. With patients and controls alike, PCR might favor shorter templates to an equal degree.

This clone was seen more than once but under ten times. The antigen remains undetermined. The investigators reverse transcribed all of the isolated RNA, so they sequenced expressed TCRB transcripts. Using immunoSEQ multiplex PCR, the repertoire was profiled, and TCRdb retains in-frame clones only, with some absent. The table includes hundreds of thousands of clones, about 15% detected once. V shed 3 bases, J shed 0 bases, and the junction held 3 bases outside the gene matches. The length of the CDR3 is 16 residues. Germline CDR1 and CDR2: MNHNS and SASEGT. This sequence originates from a man younger than 30 with type 1 diabetes. Material for sequencing was naive CD4+ T cells from blood. The chain combines TRBV6-1 with TRBJ2-5; 11 nucleotides line up with TRBD1. The CDR3 region has the DNA TGTGCCAGCAGTGAGCGGACAGGGGGCGACCAAGAGACCCAGTACTTC. Its translation is CASSERTGGDQETQYF.